This TCR beta chain is drawn from a study of cytomegalovirus exposure and HLA in healthy donors. PCR amplification relied on 60 Vbeta primers (plus 13 Jbeta primers). Assay: immunoSEQ multiplex PCR; the TCRdb copy retains only in-frame clones and omits some. This sample yields about 80,000 clones, of which around 62% are seen a single time; 3.5% to 4.5% belongs to the top ten. Overall study results and limits: DRB1 showed the most TCR associations and HLA-C the fewest in a later analysis, as rates varied by HLA locus. Usually a TCR sequence was rare, but some public TCRs were found in many donors.

Germline CDR1 is LGHNA and CDR2 is YNFKEQ. V dropped 0 bases and J dropped 6; count of bases not matched to a gene: 11. CDR3 length: 19 residues. Regarding this clone: Antigen: not known.

The chain links TRBV4-2 to TRBJ2-2; 12 positions agree with TRBD2. The sequence was obtained from a male donor in good health and CMV-seropositive. The sample taken for sequencing was PBMCs. CDR3 coding DNA: TGTGCCAGCAGCCAAGATGGTGCTAGCGGGGGGGCGAGCGCCGGGGAGCTGTTTTTT. Its translation: CASSQDGASGGASAGELFF.